Shown below are 13 T cell receptor beta chains from a single sample sequenced in a study of T cells after yellow fever vaccination (dated 2019 in TCRdb). The treatment or condition label on this specimen signifies: live attenuated yellow fever vaccine strain. Library generation was performed with 5' RACE. Sequenced using an Illumina NovaSeq 6000. TCRdb ran its own pipeline on the public reads, namely fastp trimming at Q25 and MiXCR clone calling, and kept in-frame beta chains. Rows with a matching CDR3 protein are joined into one entry that keeps the most common DNA and genes. Present in this sample are under 250,000 distinct CDR3 sequences, approximately 3% of which were seen just once. The ten largest clones represent around 3% of the sample. Here the sequenced sample was CD4+ T cells sorted from PBMCs, taken 10 days after the yellow fever booster vaccination. These TCRs come from a young man who received the YFV17D yellow fever vaccine.

This clonotype was seen only a few times. J is TRBJ1-5 and V is TRBV5-1; D might be TRBD1 (5 bases). This CDR3 is 15 amino acids long. V was trimmed by 4 bases and J by 1 base, leaving 12 bases between them. Looked up from germline, CDR1 is SGHRS and CDR2 is YFSETQ. The CDR3 DNA reads TGCGCCAGCAGCCCTCTAGGGGTAAGCAATCAGCCCCAGCATTTT. Protein: CASSPLGVSNQPQHF. Drawing the rest from reference TRBV5-1 and TRBJ1-5, the complete variable domain is KAGVTQTPRYLIKTRGQQVTLSCSPISGHRSVSWYQQTPGQGLQFLFEYFSETQRNKGNFPGRFSGRQFSNSRSEMNVSTLELGDSALYLCASSPLGVSNQPQHFGDGTRLSIL.

This clonotype was observed at least ten times. The J gene is TRBJ2-7, the V gene TRBV18; D perhaps matches TRBD2 (6 bases). This CDR3 comprises 13 residues. Trimming shortened V by 4 bases and J by 5 bases, and 12 bases separated the two germline ends. CDR1 is KGHSH, CDR2 LQKENI, per germline. Here the CDR3 DNA reads TGTGCCAGCTCACGGGCGGGGTCGGACGAGCAGTACGTC. It specifies CASSRAGSDEQYV.

Ten or more counts support this clonotype. The chain carries TRBV11-2 and TRBJ2-3; 11 nucleotides match TRBD2. This CDR3 has 16 amino acids. The J segment lost 3 bases and the V segment lost 4 bases, leaving 6 bases of the junction unmatched. Per the germline V gene, CDR1 is SGHAT and CDR2 is FQNNGV. The CDR3 region is CASSSLLAGGTDTQYF. In DNA form, the CDR3 reads TGTGCCAGCAGCTCCCTTCTAGCGGGGGGAACAGATACGCAGTATTTT.

In its sample, this clonotype was seen many times. The V gene is TRBV27, the J gene TRBJ2-3, with 11 bases that match TRBD2. The germline gives CDR1 MNHEY, CDR2 SMNVEV (reference sequence). Germline trimming cut 2 bases from V and 7 bases from J; bases unmatched to any gene: 5. The CDR3 length is 15 residues. The chain's CDR3 is CASSLLGLAAYTQYF. The CDR3 DNA is TGTGCCAGCAGTTTACTGGGACTAGCGGCTTATACGCAGTATTTT.

This clonotype was detected ten times or more. The gene calls are TRBV24-1 and TRBJ1-5, with D maybe TRBD1 (6 bases). V lost 5 bases to trimming and J lost 10 bases, with 20 bases between them. Germline loops: CDR1 KGHDR, CDR2 SFDVKD. The CDR3 consists of 15 residues. The CDR3 loop is CATSALWDTLIPQHF. As DNA, the CDR3 is TGTGCCACCAGTGCCCTATGGGACACGCTCATACCCCAGCATTTT.

This clonotype has ten or more counts. The chain employs TRBV11-2 and TRBJ2-5; 8 nucleotides line up with TRBD2. CDR3 size: 14 residues. CDR1 is SGHAT and CDR2 is FQNNGV in the germline V gene. Losses at the gene ends were 4 bases for V and 3 bases for J; bases not matched to a gene: 4. The CDR3 region has the DNA TGTGCCAGCAGCTCCGGGACTAGGGAAGAGACCCAGTACTTC. Protein product: CASSSGTREETQYF. Full variable domain (missing parts from reference TRBV11-2 and TRBJ2-5): EAGVAQSPRYKIIEKRQSVAFWCNPISGHATLYWYQQILGQGPKLLIQFQNNGVVDDSQLPKDRFSAERLKGVDSTLKIQPAKLEDSAVYLCASSSGTREETQYFGPGTRLLVL.

This clonotype was seen many times. The chain uses TRBV10-3 and TRBJ2-7; D unclear. Germline assignment: CDR1 ENHRY and CDR2 SYGVKD. V lost 5 bases and J lost 0, with 11 bases in between. The CDR3 is 14 residues long. This CDR3 reads CAISLDKASYEQYF. CDR3 nucleotide sequence: TGTGCCATCAGTCTCGACAAGGCCTCCTACGAGCAGTACTTC.

Many counts were recorded for this clonotype. The chain has TRBV20-1 and TRBJ2-5; either TRBD1 or TRBD2 may fit D (6 bases each). This CDR3 is 12 amino acids long. CDR1 and CDR2 from the germline V gene are DFQATT and SNEGSKA (reference sequence). V was cut by 6 bases and J by 5 bases, with 13 bases left in between. DNA of the CDR3: TGCAGTGCGTGGGGGGCCGACGAGACCCAGTACTTC. It is translated as CSAWGADETQYF.

The chain uses TRBV7-9 and TRBJ2-5, with D perhaps TRBD2 (7 bases). Germline V lookup: CDR1 SEHNR, CDR2 FQNEAQ (reference sequence). V shed 5 bases and J shed 7 bases, with 26 bases lying between them. CDR3 length: 17 residues. The CDR3 bases are TGTGCCAGCAGCAGAACCGGGCGGGGGACAAACGTCGGGACCCAGTACTTC. Translating gives CASSRTGRGTNVGTQYF.

Only a few counts were recorded for this clonotype. The rearrangement links TRBV27 to TRBJ1-1; 10 bases fit TRBD1. This CDR3 is 16 amino acids long. Germline assignment: CDR1 MNHEY and CDR2 SMNVEV (reference sequence). Germline trimming cut 6 bases from V and 2 bases from J; bases unmatched to any gene: 9. The CDR3 here is CASRKTGGSLNTEAFF. CDR3 nucleotide sequence: TGTGCCAGCAGGAAGACAGGGGGCTCCTTAAACACTGAAGCTTTCTTT.

The table lists this clonotype with many counts. V usage is TRBV20-1 and J usage is TRBJ2-3, with 10 nucleotides matching TRBD2. Trimming cost V 3 bases and J 1 base; bases outside gene matches: 4. This CDR3 has 15 residues. Germline-derived CDR1 and CDR2 are DFQATT and SNEGSKA (reference sequence). This chain's CDR3 is CSARTGTSGTDTQYF. CDR3 nucleotides: TGCAGTGCTAGGACCGGGACTAGCGGCACAGATACGCAGTATTTT.

In this sample, this clonotype turned up a few times. CDR3 bases: TGTGCCAGCAGCCCCGCCGGGGTTGAGACCCAGTACTTC. Its translation is CASSPAGVETQYF. This rearrangement joins TRBV5-5 to TRBJ2-5; a weak D match, TRBD2 (5 bases). V gave up 4 bases and J gave up 5 bases, with 12 bases separating them. Germline V gives CDR1 SGHKS, CDR2 YYEKEE (reference sequence). The CDR3 spans 13 residues.

There are many counts of this clonotype. One end of the junction varies from germline; a read error may be responsible. V and J are TRBV7-9 and TRBJ2-5, with a weak D call TRBD2 (6 bases). CDR1 is SEHNR, CDR2 FQNEAQ, per germline (reference sequence). This CDR3 contains 14 residues. The CDR3: CASNLGGVQETQYF. The DNA for the CDR3 is TGTGCCAGCAACTTAGGCGGGGTCCAAGAGACCCAGTACTTC.